The entry below gives a single T cell receptor beta chain sequence along with its context. The antigen remains unidentified. CDR1 is SNHLY and CDR2 is FYNNEI in the germline V gene. The ends lost 7 bases at V and 8 bases at J; junction bases unmatched: 6. This CDR3 comprises 12 residues. This sample was included in a study of graft-versus-host responses after intestinal transplantation. Produced via immunoSEQ multiplex PCR; TCRdb's table is partial and in-frame only. Among approximately 85,000 clones listed, about 91% were seen once. The sequence came from a human donor who was the organ donor for an intestinal transplant. The sequencing here drew on unstimulated CD8+ T cells sorted from spleen or lymph node cells, taken before transplant. The chain uses TRBV2 and TRBJ1-2; 8 bases are shared with TRBD1. CDR3 coding DNA: TGTGCCAGCACCGGCCGGACAGGGGGCTACACCTTC. Translation gives CASTGRTGGYTF.